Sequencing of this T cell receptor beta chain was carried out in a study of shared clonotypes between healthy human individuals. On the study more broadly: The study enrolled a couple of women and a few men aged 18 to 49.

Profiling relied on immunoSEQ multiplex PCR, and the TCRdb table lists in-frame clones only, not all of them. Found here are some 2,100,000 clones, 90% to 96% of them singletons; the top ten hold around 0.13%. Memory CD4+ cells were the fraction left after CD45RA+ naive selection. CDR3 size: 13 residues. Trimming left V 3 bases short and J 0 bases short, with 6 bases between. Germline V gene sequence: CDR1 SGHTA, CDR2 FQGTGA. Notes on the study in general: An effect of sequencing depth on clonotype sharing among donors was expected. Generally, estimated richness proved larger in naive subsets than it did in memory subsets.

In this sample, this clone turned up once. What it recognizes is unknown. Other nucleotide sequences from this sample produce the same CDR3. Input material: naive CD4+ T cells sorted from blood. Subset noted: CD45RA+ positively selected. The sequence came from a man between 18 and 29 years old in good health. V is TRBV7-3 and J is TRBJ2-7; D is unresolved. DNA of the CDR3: TGTGCCAGCAGCTTGGGCGTCTCCTACGAGCAGTACTTC. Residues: CASSLGVSYEQYF.